Reported below is one T cell receptor beta chain. Between the trimmed V and J ends, which lost 1 base and 5 bases, there was a span of 11 bases. Germline-derived CDR1 and CDR2 are SGHVT and SQSDAQ. The length of the CDR3 is 14 residues. The data derive from a study of blood T cell repertoires in COVID-19. Study-level information: PBMCs, B-cell-depleted T cells, or T cells provided the cDNA or gDNA that made up the material.

Original methodology: It was from reference gene primer amplification that nucleated cell counts were estimated. The protocol was immunoSEQ multiplex PCR, while the TCRdb copy is restricted to in-frame clones and leaves out a portion. V and J calls and clone size are given by that table; D and trimming were obtained from the DNA. This repertoire shows approximately 390,000 clones, around nine tenths found once; its top ten account for roughly 9.4%. The material sequenced was PBMCs or T cells enriched from blood (not recorded which). The sequence derives from a woman aged 45-65 years who had recovered from COVID-19. V is TRBV7-4 and J is TRBJ1-1, with D possibly being TRBD1 (5 bases). The CDR3 DNA sequence: TGTGCCAGCAGCTTAGAAAGGGAGGGGACTGAAGCTTTCTTT. Translation: CASSLEREGTEAFF.